Presented here are 30 T cell receptor beta chains from one specimen sequenced in a study of T cell responses to AZD1222 COVID-19 vaccine. Data came from immunoSEQ multiplex PCR; TCRdb stores just in-frame clones and leaves some out. The data show 150,000 or so clones, around 90% seen once. This material consisted of peripheral blood, taken on day 0 of AZD1222 vaccination. The receptors shown here come from an adult in good health.

The gene calls are TRBV10-3 and TRBJ2-7; TRBD2 might be the D (5 bases). Trimming left V 7 bases short and J 4 bases short, with 8 bases between. This CDR3 comprises 11 residues. Germline V gene lookup returns CDR1 ENHRY and CDR2 SYGVKD. The CDR3 protein is CAINGSYEQYF. For the CDR3, the DNA is TGTGCCATCAATGGGAGTTACGAGCAGTACTTC.

This rearrangement joins TRBV28 to TRBJ1-2; a possible D gene is TRBD1 (6 bases). Germline CDR1 reads MDHEN; CDR2 reads SYDVKM. Trimming shortened V by 4 bases and J by 8 bases, and 14 bases separated the two germline ends. This CDR3 comprises 13 residues. The CDR3 is CASSSSGAGGYTF. Here the CDR3 DNA reads TGTGCCAGCAGTTCATCAGGGGCAGGCGGCTACACCTTC.

This clone has more than one count but fewer than ten. The chain is built from TRBV7-3 and TRBJ2-6, with D perhaps TRBD1 or TRBD2 (5 bases each). Germline assignment: CDR1 SGHTA and CDR2 FQGTGA. The V gene lost 2 bases and the J gene lost 0 bases, with 14 bases spanning the gap. CDR3 length equals 18 residues. The CDR3 DNA sequence: TGTGCCAGCAGCTTAGGGACGGGTAGTGCCTCTGGGGCCAACGTCCTGACTTTC. Residues: CASSLGTGSASGANVLTF.

The V and J genes are TRBV3-1 (or the pseudogene TRBV3-2) and TRBJ2-2; D unclear. This CDR3 has 14 amino acids. From germline, CDR1 is LGHDT and CDR2 YNNKEL (reference sequence). The ends were cut back, 5 bases at V and 1 base at J, with 8 bases in the middle. CDR3 DNA: TGTGCCAGCAGCAATGCAATGAACACCGGGGAGCTGTTTTTT. This gives the protein CASSNAMNTGELFF.

J is TRBJ1-2 and V is TRBV29-1; D might be TRBD1 (5 bases). CDR1 is SQVTM and CDR2 is ANQGSEA in the germline V gene. Trimming removed 0 bases from V and 7 bases from J, with 21 bases in between. The CDR3 runs to 16 residues. The CDR3 bases are TGCAGCGTTGAAGAACGGGGATGGGCGACTAGGGGTGGCTACACCTTC. This gives the protein CSVEERGWATRGGYTF.

The CDR3 here is CASRGVGANDSSPPEIYGYTF. CDR3 bases: TGCGCCAGCAGGGGTGTCGGGGCGAATGATTCAAGCCCCCCGGAAATATATGGCTACACCTTC. V and J are TRBV5-1 and TRBJ1-2, with a weak D call TRBD1 (5 bases). In germline, CDR1 is SGHRS, CDR2 YFSETQ. V lost 5 bases, J lost 5 bases, and 37 bases lay in between. The CDR3 has 21 residues.

The V gene is TRBV18, the J gene TRBJ1-4, with D hard to call. V was cut by 3 bases and J by 10 bases, with 18 bases left in between. The CDR3 sequence is 15 residues long. CDR1 is KGHSH, CDR2 LQKENI, per germline. CDR3 nucleotides: TGTGCCAGCTCACCGGGTACGGTGGAAAGCGTAAAACTGTTTTTT. Translated: CASSPGTVESVKLFF. Full variable domain (rest looked up from reference TRBV18 and TRBJ1-4): NAGVMQNPRHLVRRRGQEARLRCSPMKGHSHVYWYRQLPEEGLKFMVYLQKENIIDESGMPKERFSAEFPKEGPSILRIQQVVRGDSAAYFCASSPGTVESVKLFFGSGTQLSVL.

The V and J genes are TRBV10-3 and TRBJ2-7; weak D call: TRBD1 (6 bases). The CDR3 spans 15 residues. V was pared by 2 bases and J by 2 bases, with 13 bases between. Germline V lookup: CDR1 ENHRY, CDR2 SYGVKD. CDR3 sequence: CAISEDNRDPYEQYF. The CDR3 DNA reads TGTGCCATCAGTGAGGATAACAGGGACCCCTACGAGCAGTACTTC.

This chain links TRBV28 with TRBJ1-6; no firm D call. The V end lost 2 bases, the J end lost 0 bases, and 14 bases lay between the germline ends. CDR1 is MDHEN, CDR2 SYDVKM, per germline. The CDR3 length is 18 residues. CDR3 in DNA: TGTGCCAGCAGTTTAGCCAGGACCGCCGTCTCCTATAATTCACCCCTCCACTTT. Its translation: CASSLARTAVSYNSPLHF. Complete variable domain (other parts from reference TRBV28 and TRBJ1-6): DVKVTQSSRYLVKRTGEKVFLECVQDMDHENMFWYRQDPGLGLRLIYFSYDVKMKEKGDIPEGYSVSREKKERFSLILESASTNQTSMYLCASSLARTAVSYNSPLHFGNGTRLTVT.

CDR3 coding DNA: TGTGCCAGCAGCCATGACCGGGACAATCAGCCCCAGCATTTT. Protein: CASSHDRDNQPQHF. V is TRBV4-2 and J is TRBJ1-5; D remains ambiguous. CDR3 size: 14 residues. The germline V gene has CDR1 LGHNA and CDR2 YNFKEQ. With 3 bases removed from V and 3 bases from J, the gap between germline ends came to 9 bases.

The V and J genes are TRBV28 and TRBJ2-7; TRBD1 matches 8 bases. Germline assignment: CDR1 MDHEN and CDR2 SYDVKM. The V and J ends lost 5 bases and 12 bases, in that order; junction bases with no gene match: 9. CDR3 length: 12 amino acids. CDR3 protein: CASSLVGGQAYF. The CDR3 DNA reads as TGTGCCAGCAGTCTCGTGGGGGGACAGGCGTACTTC. Full variable domain (remainder filled in from reference TRBV28 and TRBJ2-7): DVKVTQSSRYLVKRTGEKVFLECVQDMDHENMFWYRQDPGLGLRLIYFSYDVKMKEKGDIPEGYSVSREKKERFSLILESASTNQTSMYLCASSLVGGQAYFGPGTRLTVT.

The V and J genes are TRBV5-4 and TRBJ2-6; no definite D call. CDR1 is SGHNT and CDR2 is YYREEE in the germline V gene (reference sequence). This CDR3 has 17 residues. The ends were cut back, 2 bases at V and 0 bases at J, with 12 bases in the middle. The CDR3 coding sequence is TGTGCCAGCAGCTTCCGGGCTGTGTTCTCTGGGGCCAACGTCCTGACTTTC. As protein: CASSFRAVFSGANVLTF.

The chain uses TRBV18 and TRBJ1-2, with unresolved D. CDR1 and CDR2 (germline): KGHSH, LQKENI. The CDR3 contains 14 residues. Trimming took off 3 bases at V and 1 base at J, with 9 bases between the two ends. CDR3: CASSPNGNNYGYTF. In nucleotides, the CDR3 is TGTGCCAGCTCACCGAACGGTAATAACTATGGCTACACCTTC.

Details on this clone: The junction departs from the called germline gene at one end, perhaps through a read error. V and J are TRBV7-9 and TRBJ1-1; no firm D call. CDR3 length equals 13 residues. Germline lookup yields CDR1 SEHNR and CDR2 FQNEAQ (reference sequence). The CDR3 bases are TGTGCCAGCAGCTTATCCCAGAACTCTGAAGCTTTCTTT. Protein product: CASSLSQNSEAFF.

V gene TRBV5-4 combines with J gene TRBJ2-7; TRBD2 matches at 13 bases. After removal of 6 bases from V and 2 bases from J, the junction contained 8 bases not matched to a gene. Germline V lookup: CDR1 SGHNT, CDR2 YYREEE (reference sequence). The CDR3 extends over 16 amino acids. CDR3 DNA sequence: TGTGCCAGCAACCGGGGGGGGACTAGCGGGACCTACGAGCAGTACTTC. Protein sequence: CASNRGGTSGTYEQYF.

This chain links TRBV28 with TRBJ2-7; TRBD1 matches at 8 bases. Germline V gives CDR1 MDHEN, CDR2 SYDVKM. J was trimmed by 2 bases and V by 7 bases; bases with no gene match: 10. The CDR3 covers 15 residues. The CDR3 is CASTQGQVGTYEQYF. In DNA, the CDR3 is TGTGCCAGCACCCAGGGACAGGTGGGGACCTACGAGCAGTACTTC.

This clone showed up just once. The rearrangement links TRBV5-1 to TRBJ2-7, with no clear D. The V gene lost 1 base and the J gene lost 3 bases, with 8 bases spanning the gap. The CDR3 length is 13 residues. Germline V gene lookup returns CDR1 SGHRS and CDR2 YFSETQ. The CDR3 DNA reads as TGCGCCAGCAGCTTGTACAAATTCTACGAGCAGTACTTC. It encodes CASSLYKFYEQYF.

CDR3 nucleotides: TGTGCCAGCACTGGCGGGGGGTCGAGCTCCTACAATGAGCAGTTCTTC. It codes for CASTGGGSSSYNEQFF. V and J are TRBV27 and TRBJ2-1; 8 nucleotides agree with TRBD2. V gave up 7 bases and J gave up 0 bases; unmatched junction bases: 8. This CDR3 region has 16 residues. CDR1 is MNHEY and CDR2 is SMNVEV in the germline V gene (reference sequence).

V is TRBV11-3 and J is TRBJ2-1; TRBD2 matches at 9 bases. The trim removed 0 bases at V and 4 bases at J, leaving 7 bases unmatched. The germline gives CDR1 SGHNT, CDR2 YENEEA. The CDR3 runs 17 residues. CDR3 DNA sequence: TGTGCCAGCAGCTTAGATGGAGGCGGGGGGGCGTACAATGAGCAGTTCTTC. This translates into CASSLDGGGGAYNEQFF.

V usage is TRBV6-5 and J usage is TRBJ2-2; 7 nucleotides line up with TRBD1. The CDR3 spans 15 residues. V lost 5 bases and J lost 0; bases outside the gene matches: 3. Germline CDR1 and CDR2: MNHEY and SVGAGI. For the CDR3, the DNA is TGTGCCAGCAGTCGGACAGGCCCGAACACCGGGGAGCTGTTTTTT. The encoded protein is CASSRTGPNTGELFF.

The chain joins TRBV19 to TRBJ1-3, with TRBD1 as a possible D gene (5 bases). Germline values: CDR1 LNHDA, CDR2 SQIVND (reference sequence). The CDR3 consists of 16 residues. With 3 bases removed from V and 0 bases from J, the gap between germline ends came to 12 bases. The CDR3 region is CASSMEGLSSGNTIYF. CDR3 DNA: TGTGCCAGTAGTATGGAGGGACTCTCCTCTGGAAACACCATATATTTT.

The chain carries TRBV2 and TRBJ1-1; unclear D gene. The length of the CDR3 is 13 residues. V shed 6 bases and J shed 5 bases, with 13 bases lying between them. Germline V lookup: CDR1 SNHLY, CDR2 FYNNEI. The CDR3 here is CASSGGWRTEAFF. CDR3 in DNA: TGTGCCAGCAGCGGAGGTTGGAGGACTGAAGCTTTCTTT.

This chain uses TRBV7-9 with TRBJ2-5; D perhaps matches TRBD2 (5 bases). Trimming took off 3 bases at V and 2 bases at J, with 16 bases between the two ends. The CDR3 totals 16 residues. Per the germline V gene, CDR1 is SEHNR and CDR2 is FQNEAQ (reference sequence). The CDR3 is CASSFVVAHQQETQYF. The CDR3 nucleotides read TGTGCCAGCAGCTTTGTTGTAGCGCACCAACAAGAGACCCAGTACTTC.

V and J are TRBV28 and TRBJ2-1, with no clear D. This CDR3 has 11 residues. The V end lost 3 bases, the J end lost 12 bases, and 9 bases lay between the germline ends. The germline gives CDR1 MDHEN, CDR2 SYDVKM. DNA of the CDR3: TGTGCCAGCAGTTTGAGGTCACCGCAGTTCTTC. Protein product: CASSLRSPQFF. Drawing the rest from reference TRBV28 and TRBJ2-1, the complete variable domain is DVKVTQSSRYLVKRTGEKVFLECVQDMDHENMFWYRQDPGLGLRLIYFSYDVKMKEKGDIPEGYSVSREKKERFSLILESASTNQTSMYLCASSLRSPQFFGPGTRLTVL.

The chain combines TRBV5-8 with TRBJ1-2; a possible D gene is TRBD1 (5 bases). The V end lost 5 bases, the J end lost 2 bases, and 13 bases lay between the germline ends. This CDR3 is built from 14 residues. CDR1 and CDR2 from the germline V gene are SGHTS and YDEGEE. The CDR3 reads CASRTDNKNYGYTF. For the CDR3, the DNA is TGTGCCAGCAGGACGGACAACAAAAACTATGGCTACACCTTC. The full variable domain, in which reference TRBV5-8 and TRBJ1-2 provide the parts outside the CDR3, is EAGVTQSPTHLIKTRGQQATLRCSPISGHTSVYWYQQALGLGLQFLLWYDEGEERNRGNFPPRFSGRQFPNYSSELNVNALELEDSALYLCASRTDNKNYGYTFGSGTRLTVV.

V gene TRBV5-1 combines with J gene TRBJ1-1; D is undetermined. CDR1 and CDR2 (germline): SGHRS, YFSETQ. V gave up 6 bases and J gave up 0 bases, with 21 bases separating them. This CDR3 is 17 amino acids long. This chain's CDR3 is CASTGFSGNGMNTEAFF. The DNA of the CDR3 is TGCGCCAGCACCGGATTCTCCGGGAACGGGATGAACACTGAAGCTTTCTTT.

The rearrangement uses TRBV30 and TRBJ2-1, with 9 bases aligning to TRBD2. The CDR3 spans 15 residues. Germline CDR1 GTSNPN, CDR2 SVGIG (reference sequence). Trimming removed 0 bases from V and 7 bases from J; junction bases left unmatched: 7. CDR3 nucleotides: TGTGCCTGGAGTGTACTTGGCGGGGGGGCAAATGAGCAGTTCTTC. Its protein product is CAWSVLGGGANEQFF.

This clone was seen only once. This sequence joins TRBV6-5 and TRBJ1-1; perhaps TRBD1 as D (5 bases). V was clipped by 2 bases and J by 4 bases, with 14 bases between them. The germline gives CDR1 MNHEY, CDR2 SVGAGI. The CDR3 runs to 15 residues. Written as DNA, the CDR3 is TGTGCCAGCAGTTACCAAGATACAGGCCGCACTGAAGCTTTCTTT. Residues: CASSYQDTGRTEAFF.

The chain has TRBV6-1 and TRBJ1-3; 7 bases line up with TRBD1. CDR1 and CDR2 (germline): MNHNS, SASEGT. J was trimmed by 2 bases and V by 4 bases; bases with no gene match: 8. This CDR3 has 16 residues. For the CDR3, the DNA is TGTGCCAGCAGTGCCTTACAGGGGAACGCTGGAAACACCATATATTTT. Encoded protein: CASSALQGNAGNTIYF.

The V gene is TRBV29-1, the J gene TRBJ1-1; tentative D call: TRBD1 (6 bases). The germline V and J ends were trimmed by 3 bases and 6 bases, with 14 bases remaining between them. In germline, CDR1 is SQVTM, CDR2 ANQGSEA. This CDR3 spans 13 amino acids. CDR3 DNA sequence: TGCAGCGTTGAGGGCAGGGGAGGACCTGAAGCTTTCTTT. Its translation is CSVEGRGGPEAFF.